A single sample gave rise to the 9 T cell receptor beta chains below, sequenced in a study of T cell clusters in autoimmune cytopenias. TRB rearrangements were amplified by touch-down multiplex PCR with mixed TRB-A/B primers. TCRdb reanalyzed the multiplex PCR reads and collapses them to one entry per CDR3 protein, without DNA. This sample contains approximately 14,000 distinct CDR3 sequences. TRB was amplified from 250 ng of peripheral blood genomic DNA per sample. Sequencing was carried out using peripheral blood. The receptors were sampled from a human donor with an autoimmune cytopenia or autoimmune hepatitis (not recorded which).

According to its frequency, this clonotype is medium-sized (0.01 to 0.1%). The chain has TRBV6-5 and TRBJ2-6; TCRdb names TRBD1, which stays unverified in the absence of DNA. From germline, CDR1 is MNHEY and CDR2 SVGAGI. CDR3 length equals 15 residues. CDR3 in amino acids: CASERGGGGANVLTF.

This sequence joins TRBV19 and TRBJ2-5; TCRdb's D gene call, TRBD1, goes unchecked for lack of DNA. The CDR3 is made up of 13 amino acids. In germline, CDR1 is LNHDA, CDR2 SQIVND (reference sequence). The CDR3 spells CASRPGPQETQYF.

This clonotype is classed as medium-sized by frequency. The CDR3: CASRPDRVGHEQYF. The chain carries TRBV6-5 and TRBJ2-7; checking the TCRdb D call of TRBD1 is not possible without DNA. This CDR3 comprises 14 residues. Germline CDR1 reads MNHEY; CDR2 reads SVGAGI.

The gene calls are TRBV6-5 and TRBJ2-1; TCRdb names TRBD1, which stays unverified in the absence of DNA. The CDR3 loop spans 16 amino acids. Germline V gives CDR1 MNHEY, CDR2 SVGAGI. The CDR3 spells CASTTPRDRATNEQFF.

The gene calls are TRBV19 and TRBJ1-1; there is no DNA to check the TCRdb D call of TRBD1. Germline CDR1 is LNHDA and CDR2 is SQIVND (reference sequence). CDR3 length equals 13 residues. This CDR3 is CASSPQGQTEAFF.

The chain combines TRBV6-2 or TRBV6-3 with TRBJ1-3. Germline V CDR1 and CDR2: MNHEY, SVGEGT. The CDR3 runs 16 residues. CDR3 region: CASSYGGGGSGNTIYF.

V and J are TRBV18 and TRBJ1-6; TCRdb's D call of TRBD1 is untestable without DNA. The CDR3 is 14 amino acids. The germline V gene has CDR1 KGHSH and CDR2 LQKENI. This CDR3 reads CASSGGTGNSPLHF.

This chain uses TRBV12-3 or TRBV12-4 with TRBJ2-7; TCRdb returns TRBD1, unconfirmable since there is no DNA. The CDR3 has 12 residues. CDR3 loop: CASSQNRGEQYF.

The V and J genes are TRBV5-6 and TRBJ1-5. CDR3 length: 12 amino acids. CDR1 SGHDT and CDR2 YYEEEE come from the germline V gene. CDR3 amino acids: CASSGRNQPQHF.